The TCR beta chain described here comes from a study of a mutant IDH1 vaccine in newly diagnosed glioma. Looking at the study overall: Commencement of vaccination occurred 4-6 weeks following radiotherapy alone, or concurrently with temozolomide cycles. Patients were pretreated with radiotherapy, temozolomide, or both, mostly both. Week 35 was safety follow-up visit V12; week 47 was end-of-study visit V13.

The time point was: week 47, end of study. Mutant IDH1 20-mer peptide, at 300 ug, made up each vaccine dose, with topical imiquimod. Donor tumors were new WHO grade 3 or 4 IDH1-mutant, ATRX-lost astrocytomas. V lost 0 bases to trimming and J lost 7 bases, with 10 bases between them. CDR1 is GTSNPN and CDR2 is SVGIG in the germline V gene (reference sequence). This CDR3 contains 12 residues. Generated by immunoSEQ multiplex PCR, the TCRdb table keeps only in-frame clones and is missing some. This table has 31,000 or so clones, 84% appearing once. Remarks on this clone: Its target is not known.

This receptor was obtained from a man aged 30 to 39 with glioma. Sequencing was performed on PBMCs, taken from a glioma patient whose treatment included an IDH1 peptide vaccine. This sequence joins TRBV30 and TRBJ2-7; D tentatively reads TRBD1 or TRBD2 (6 bases each). CDR3 DNA sequence: TGTGCCTGGAGTGTAAGGAGGGGGGAGCAGTACTTC. The encoded protein is CAWSVRRGEQYF.